One T cell receptor beta chain is described in this entry. This specimen comes from a study of blood T cell repertoires in COVID-19. Germline lookup yields CDR1 SGHTA and CDR2 FQGTGA. Deletions cut 2 bases from V and 2 bases from J, with 11 bases between. The CDR3 runs 15 residues. Some clones are missing from TCRdb's copy, which holds only in-frame ones; the method was immunoSEQ multiplex PCR. The table includes fewer than 65,000 clones, more than 80% detected once. The V gene is TRBV7-3, the J gene TRBJ2-3; a possible D gene is TRBD2 (6 bases). Sequences were obtained from peripheral blood. The clonotype comes from a man in his sixties with acute or convalescent COVID-19. The CDR3 sequence is CASSLYGGNTDTQYF. The CDR3, as DNA: TGTGCCAGCAGCTTATACGGGGGAAACACAGATACGCAGTATTTT.